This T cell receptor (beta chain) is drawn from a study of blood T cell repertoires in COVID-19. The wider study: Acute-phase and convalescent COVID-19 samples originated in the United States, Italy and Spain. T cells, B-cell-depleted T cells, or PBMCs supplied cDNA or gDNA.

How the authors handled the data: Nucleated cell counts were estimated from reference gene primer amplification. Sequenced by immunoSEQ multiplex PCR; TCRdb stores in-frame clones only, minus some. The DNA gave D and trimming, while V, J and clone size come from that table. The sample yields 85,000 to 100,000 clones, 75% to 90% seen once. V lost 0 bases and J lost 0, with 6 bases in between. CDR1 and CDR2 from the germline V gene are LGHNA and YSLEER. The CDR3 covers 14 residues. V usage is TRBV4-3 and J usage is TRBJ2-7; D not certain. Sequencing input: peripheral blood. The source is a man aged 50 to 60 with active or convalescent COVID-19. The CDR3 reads CASSQELLSYEQYF. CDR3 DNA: TGCGCCAGCAGCCAAGAACTTCTCTCCTACGAGCAGTACTTC.